Listed below are T cell receptor beta chains from one sample, sequenced in a study of T-cell memory formation after mild COVID-19. Via MiXCR, TCRdb re-called the 5' RACE reads, giving one row per CDR3 protein. The sample yields about 620,000 distinct CDR3 sequences, more than 15% seen once. The sample consisted of PBMCs or a T cell subset sorted from them (not recorded which). All receptors derive from an adult woman who had mild COVID-19 (a few samples of this study predate the infection). Cell type and time point are not known. Both conserved end residues are part of each CDR3. The order of the fields is V gene, J gene, CDR3 protein.

v_call: TRBV7-2; j_call: TRBJ2-3; cdr3_aa: CASSLGHPTDTQYF
v_call: TRBV7-6; j_call: TRBJ2-7; cdr3_aa: CASSLARGGLGEQYF
v_call: TRBV29-1; j_call: TRBJ2-7; cdr3_aa: CSVEQDEQYF
v_call: TRBV20-1; j_call: TRBJ2-2; cdr3_aa: CSARPGLYTGELFF
v_call: TRBV20-1; j_call: TRBJ1-6; cdr3_aa: CSARDRGRWDNSPLHF
v_call: TRBV11-2; j_call: TRBJ1-2; cdr3_aa: CASSPRGVDLIYGYTF
v_call: TRBV11-3; j_call: TRBJ2-6; cdr3_aa: CASSWDGTGANVLTF
v_call: TRBV7-9; j_call: TRBJ2-1; cdr3_aa: CASSLTGTSGGAGENEQFF
v_call: TRBV12-3/TRBV12-4; j_call: TRBJ1-1; cdr3_aa: CASSPLPAEAFF
v_call: TRBV6-2/TRBV6-3; j_call: TRBJ2-7; cdr3_aa: CASTSAGQGLYEQYF
v_call: TRBV27; j_call: TRBJ1-1; cdr3_aa: CASSLLAGGNTEAFF
v_call: TRBV12-3/TRBV12-4; j_call: TRBJ2-1; cdr3_aa: CASSSYSGSQFF
v_call: TRBV9; j_call: TRBJ2-1; cdr3_aa: CASGTNEQFF
v_call: TRBV6-5; j_call: TRBJ1-5; cdr3_aa: CASSYSGIRNQPQHF
v_call: TRBV5-1; j_call: TRBJ1-1; cdr3_aa: CASSLTGWNTEAFF
v_call: TRBV18; j_call: TRBJ2-7; cdr3_aa: CASSPGQTAGYEQYF
v_call: TRBV7-9; j_call: TRBJ2-3; cdr3_aa: CASSFPDLRGGTQYF
v_call: TRBV20-1; j_call: TRBJ2-7; cdr3_aa: CSASAGSSYEQYF
v_call: TRBV5-1; j_call: TRBJ2-4; cdr3_aa: CASSLEGVIGDIQYF
v_call: TRBV5-1; j_call: TRBJ1-2; cdr3_aa: CASSLVINFRQAPRGYTF
v_call: TRBV5-1; j_call: TRBJ1-5; cdr3_aa: CASSLGIGEDQPQHF
v_call: TRBV18; j_call: TRBJ2-7; cdr3_aa: CASSPVGSGNSYEQYF
v_call: TRBV29-1; j_call: TRBJ1-6; cdr3_aa: CSVQDRGLSPLHF
v_call: TRBV18; j_call: TRBJ1-1; cdr3_aa: CASSGALNTEAFF
v_call: TRBV6-2/TRBV6-3; j_call: TRBJ1-5; cdr3_aa: CASNEGTNQPQHF
v_call: TRBV2; j_call: TRBJ2-6; cdr3_aa: CASSVGGRDSGANVLTF
v_call: TRBV7-6; j_call: TRBJ1-3; cdr3_aa: CASSPEYSGNTIYF
v_call: TRBV11-2; j_call: TRBJ2-3; cdr3_aa: CASSLLPTPGLAVSTDTQYF
v_call: TRBV7-9; j_call: TRBJ2-7; cdr3_aa: CASSRDRGPGQYF
v_call: TRBV18; j_call: TRBJ1-1; cdr3_aa: CASSPWGQLNTEAFF
v_call: TRBV2; j_call: TRBJ1-1; cdr3_aa: CASSEEGAEAFF
v_call: TRBV4-1; j_call: TRBJ1-1; cdr3_aa: CASSPRSQPNTEAFF
v_call: TRBV11-2; j_call: TRBJ2-3; cdr3_aa: CASSWDRDHGTDTQYF
v_call: TRBV12-3/TRBV12-4; j_call: TRBJ2-3; cdr3_aa: CASSEGAGQGSDTQYF
v_call: TRBV5-1; j_call: TRBJ2-6; cdr3_aa: CASSTTGVGANVLTF
v_call: TRBV11-2; j_call: TRBJ2-2; cdr3_aa: CASRALASNTGELFF
v_call: TRBV4-1; j_call: TRBJ1-1; cdr3_aa: CASSQDKGNTEAFF
v_call: TRBV5-1; j_call: TRBJ2-1; cdr3_aa: CASSWGEGNEQFF
v_call: TRBV5-5; j_call: TRBJ2-7; cdr3_aa: CASSPGQKREQYF
v_call: TRBV6-5; j_call: TRBJ2-1; cdr3_aa: CASSRGLAGGRNNEQFF
v_call: TRBV11-3; j_call: TRBJ2-3; cdr3_aa: CASSHSGLTDTQYF
v_call: TRBV5-6; j_call: TRBJ2-4; cdr3_aa: CASSLRGKRDIQYF
v_call: TRBV9; j_call: TRBJ2-2; cdr3_aa: CASSAWSGGRLITGELFF
v_call: TRBV11-2; j_call: TRBJ2-7; cdr3_aa: CASTLWTGTYEQYF
v_call: TRBV12-3/TRBV12-4; j_call: TRBJ1-2; cdr3_aa: CASSPTPIHGYTF
v_call: TRBV18; j_call: TRBJ2-3; cdr3_aa: CASSPPGQISTDTQYF
v_call: TRBV7-3; j_call: TRBJ2-7; cdr3_aa: CASSYQAGIYEQYF
v_call: TRBV4-3; j_call: TRBJ1-2; cdr3_aa: CASSQDRVWDSGVYGYTF
v_call: TRBV19; j_call: TRBJ2-7; cdr3_aa: CASSSEGLYEQYF
v_call: TRBV20-1; j_call: TRBJ2-5; cdr3_aa: CSLAGGPGETQYF
v_call: TRBV30; j_call: TRBJ2-3; cdr3_aa: CAWSGLNTQYF